Presented here are 24 T cell receptor beta chains from one specimen sequenced in a study of shared clonotypes between healthy human individuals. Generated by immunoSEQ multiplex PCR, the TCRdb table keeps only in-frame clones and is missing some. The repertoire holds more than 2,000,000 clones, with around 94% as singletons. The sample was naive CD4+ T cells sorted from blood. Stated subset: CD45RA+ positively selected. These TCRs come from a man younger than 35 in good health.

This rearrangement joins TRBV10-3 to TRBJ2-7; no reliable D call. Trimming took off 3 bases at V and 3 bases at J, with 9 bases between the two ends. Germline V gene data show CDR1 as ENHRY and CDR2 as SYGVKD. This CDR3 spans 13 amino acids. The CDR3 nucleotides read TGTGCCATCAGTGACAGAGAAGGCTACGAGCAGTACTTC. It encodes CAISDREGYEQYF.

This chain links TRBV12-5 with TRBJ2-7, with 11 bases matching TRBD2. The germline V gene encodes CDR1 LGHNT and CDR2 FRNRAP. The V and J ends lost 1 base and 6 bases, in that order; junction bases with no gene match: 2. The length of the CDR3 is 14 residues. The CDR3 coding sequence is TGTGCTAGTGGTTTGGGACTAGCGGGACTCGAGCAGTACTTC. As protein: CASGLGLAGLEQYF.

In its sample, this clone was seen once. The chain combines TRBV5-5 with TRBJ1-1; tentatively, D is TRBD1 (6 bases). This CDR3 spans 17 amino acids. Germline V gene data show CDR1 as SGHKS and CDR2 as YYEKEE (reference sequence). Trimming pared 0 bases from V and 4 bases from J, leaving 19 bases between. CDR3 loop: CASSLEGQGRRATEAFF. The CDR3 DNA is TGTGCCAGCAGCTTGGAAGGGCAGGGGAGGCGGGCCACTGAAGCTTTCTTT.

The V and J genes are TRBV18 and TRBJ1-3, with D perhaps matching TRBD1 (6 bases). The CDR3 is made up of 14 amino acids. Germline loops: CDR1 KGHSH, CDR2 LQKENI. With 3 bases removed from V and 4 bases from J, the gap between germline ends came to 10 bases. CDR3 sequence reads: CASSPRDTGNTIYF. Here the CDR3 DNA reads TGTGCCAGCTCACCCCGGGACACGGGAAACACCATATATTTT. Combining the CDR3 with reference TRBV18 and TRBJ1-3 gives the whole variable domain NAGVMQNPRHLVRRRGQEARLRCSPMKGHSHVYWYRQLPEEGLKFMVYLQKENIIDESGMPKERFSAEFPKEGPSILRIQQVVRGDSAAYFCASSPRDTGNTIYFGEGSWLTVV.

The V call is TRBV5-1, the J call TRBJ2-5, with 14 bases identical to TRBD2. The germline CDR1 and CDR2 sequences are SGHRS and YFSETQ. Trimming at V came to 1 base and at J to 3 bases, leaving 5 bases not matched to a gene. The CDR3 consists of 17 residues. CDR3: CASSLLPGLAGEETQYF. The CDR3 coding sequence is TGCGCCAGCAGCTTGCTCCCGGGACTAGCGGGAGAAGAGACCCAGTACTTC.

A note on this clone: The same CDR3 also results from other DNA sequences found in this sample. The chain carries TRBV7-2 and TRBJ2-1; D is perhaps TRBD1 (6 bases). Germline CDR1 is SGHTA and CDR2 is FQGNSA. The CDR3 runs to 14 residues. V was cut by 5 bases and J by 2 bases, with 10 bases left in between. Written as DNA, the CDR3 is TGTGCCAGCAGCCCCGGGACAACCTACAATGAGCAGTTCTTC. As protein: CASSPGTTYNEQFF.

This chain joins TRBV11-3 and TRBJ2-1; no clear D gene. Trimming left V 5 bases short and J 0 bases short, with 11 bases between. This CDR3 is 15 amino acids long. Germline CDR1 is SGHNT and CDR2 is YENEEA. The CDR3 sequence is CASSPKAGSYNEQFF. The CDR3 DNA follows: TGTGCCAGCAGCCCCAAAGCAGGCTCCTACAATGAGCAGTTCTTC.

This rearrangement joins TRBV5-1 to TRBJ2-1, with 15 bases matching TRBD2. The trim removed 1 base at V and 7 bases at J, leaving 3 bases unmatched. Germline lookup yields CDR1 SGHRS and CDR2 YFSETQ. The CDR3 spans 16 residues. CDR3 in DNA: TGCGCCAGCAGCTTGCAAGGGACTAGCGGGAGGAATGAGCAGTTCTTC. Its translation is CASSLQGTSGRNEQFF.

V gene TRBV11-2 combines with J gene TRBJ1-3, with D hard to call. The V end lost 5 bases, the J end lost 2 bases, and 19 bases lay between the germline ends. The CDR3 has 17 amino acids. Germline V gene lookup returns CDR1 SGHAT and CDR2 FQNNGV. The CDR3 protein is CASSLRRREIAGNTIYF. CDR3 bases: TGTGCCAGCAGCCTAAGGCGAAGGGAAATTGCTGGAAACACCATATATTTT. Drawing the rest from reference TRBV11-2 and TRBJ1-3, the complete variable domain is EAGVAQSPRYKIIEKRQSVAFWCNPISGHATLYWYQQILGQGPKLLIQFQNNGVVDDSQLPKDRFSAERLKGVDSTLKIQPAKLEDSAVYLCASSLRRREIAGNTIYFGEGSWLTVV.

The chain carries TRBV6-4 and TRBJ2-2; TRBD1 agrees at 9 bases. The CDR3 has 16 residues. CDR1 MRHNA and CDR2 SNTAGT come from the germline V gene. The ends lost 0 bases at V and 2 bases at J; junction bases unmatched: 1. The CDR3 DNA is TGTGCCAGCAGTGACTCGGACAGGGGCAACACCGGGGAGCTGTTTTTT. Encoded protein: CASSDSDRGNTGELFF.

The chain links TRBV7-9 to TRBJ2-2; D ambiguous. This CDR3 spans 14 amino acids. The germline V gene has CDR1 SEHNR and CDR2 FQNEAQ (reference sequence). V was shortened by 1 base and J by 6 bases, with 9 bases between the two germline ends. The CDR3 sequence is CASSLGGVAGELFF. The CDR3 DNA sequence: TGTGCCAGCAGCTTAGGAGGAGTGGCCGGGGAGCTGTTTTTT.

The V and J genes are TRBV6-5 and TRBJ2-3; no clear D. Germline-derived CDR1 and CDR2 are MNHEY and SVGAGI. V lost 7 bases and J 5 bases, leaving 7 bases between the germline ends. This CDR3 is built from 11 residues. The CDR3 region has the DNA TGTGCCAGCAAGACCTTAGATACGCAGTATTTT. Residues: CASKTLDTQYF.

The chain carries TRBV4-1 and TRBJ2-5; 11 positions match TRBD2. There are 15 residues in the CDR3. V dropped 4 bases and J dropped 2; count of bases not matched to a gene: 3. Germline values: CDR1 MGHRA, CDR2 YSYEKL. CDR3 nucleotides: TGCGCCAGCAGCCCGGGACTAGCGGTTCAAGAGACCCAGTACTTC. It yields the protein CASSPGLAVQETQYF.

The CDR3 coding sequence is TGTGCCAGCAGTTTACTGGGCAGGGCCTACGAGCAGTACTTC. Its translation: CASSLLGRAYEQYF. The V call is TRBV28, the J call TRBJ2-7; possibly TRBD1 for D (5 bases). From germline, CDR1 is MDHEN and CDR2 SYDVKM. This CDR3 has 14 amino acids. The V end was cut by 2 bases, the J end by 2 bases, with 10 bases between.

This clone was seen a handful of times. A read error may account for a junction end that differs from germline. The V call is TRBV7-7, the J call TRBJ1-1, with D maybe TRBD1 (5 bases). The CDR3 is made up of 13 amino acids. Germline V CDR1 and CDR2: SSHAT, FNYEAQ (reference sequence). CDR3 in DNA: TGTGCTAGCAGCTCCGACAGAAACACTGAAGCTTTCTTT. Amino acids: CASSSDRNTEAFF.

This clone was picked up one time. The V call is TRBV11-3, the J call TRBJ2-7, with 13 bases matching TRBD2. The V and J ends lost 5 bases and 2 bases, in that order; junction bases with no gene match: 3. Germline V gene data show CDR1 as SGHNT and CDR2 as YENEEA. The CDR3 is 15 residues long. The CDR3 loop reads CASSLTSGGTYEQYF. The CDR3, as DNA: TGTGCCAGCAGCCTGACTAGCGGGGGGACCTACGAGCAGTACTTC. Full variable domain (missing parts from reference TRBV11-3 and TRBJ2-7): EAGVVQSPRYKIIEKKQPVAFWCNPISGHNTLYWYLQNLGQGPELLIRYENEEAVDDSQLPKDRFSAERLKGVDSTLKIQPAELGDSAVYLCASSLTSGGTYEQYFGPGTRLTVT.

V usage is TRBV5-1 and J usage is TRBJ1-2; D is ambiguous. Germline V gene sequence: CDR1 SGHRS, CDR2 YFSETQ. The CDR3 consists of 15 residues. Between the trimmed V and J ends, which lost 2 bases and 0 bases, there was a span of 11 bases. The CDR3 coding sequence is TGCGCCAGCAGCTTCGATCTCACAACTAACTATGGCTACACCTTC. Translating it yields CASSFDLTTNYGYTF.

V and J are TRBV6-6 and TRBJ1-5; 9 positions match TRBD1. The CDR3 covers 15 residues. V trimming: 8 bases; J trimming: 4 bases; junction bases outside the gene matches: 9. Germline V gene sequence: CDR1 MNHNY, CDR2 SVGAGI (reference sequence). DNA of the CDR3: TGTGCCAGCGGCCAGGGGACAGGGATTAATCAGCCCCAGCATTTT. Translation gives CASGQGTGINQPQHF.

This sequence joins TRBV10-3 and TRBJ2-1, with 8 nucleotides matching TRBD2. J gave up 4 bases and V 10 bases, and 12 bases lay outside the gene matches. Germline V gives CDR1 ENHRY, CDR2 SYGVKD. This CDR3 region has 15 residues. The CDR3 region is CATRGGLADYNEQFF. Here the CDR3 DNA reads TGTGCCACCCGGGGGGGGCTAGCCGATTACAATGAGCAGTTCTTC.

The chain joins TRBV5-4 to TRBJ1-2; unclear D gene. V lost 4 bases and J lost 0, with 13 bases in between. Germline CDR1 is SGHNT and CDR2 is YYREEE (reference sequence). This CDR3 has 15 amino acids. The CDR3, as DNA: TGTGCCAGCAGCGGCATGGACCGTTCTAACTATGGCTACACCTTC. Protein: CASSGMDRSNYGYTF.

CDR3 sequence: CASSLLASNQPQHF. In DNA, the CDR3 is TGTGCCAGCAGTTTGTTAGCTAGCAATCAGCCCCAGCATTTT. The chain uses TRBV27 and TRBJ1-5; D is uncertain. Germline CDR1 is MNHEY and CDR2 is SMNVEV (reference sequence). The CDR3 has 14 amino acids. Trimming removed 3 bases at V and 0 bases at J, with 6 bases between.

In its sample, this clone was seen once. Other DNA variants within this sample encode the same CDR3. The chain uses TRBV5-1 and TRBJ2-7; perhaps TRBD1 as D (6 bases). Germline CDR1 reads SGHRS; CDR2 reads YFSETQ. V gave up 0 bases and J gave up 0 bases, with 7 bases separating them. This CDR3 has 14 residues. CDR3 DNA sequence: TGCGCCAGCAGCTTGGGAGGGGGCTCCTACGAGCAGTACTTC. Translation: CASSLGGGSYEQYF.

This clone showed up just a few times. The chain is built from TRBV29-1 and TRBJ1-1; D call uncertain. Germline V gene lookup returns CDR1 SQVTM and CDR2 ANQGSEA. The CDR3 covers 11 residues. Trimming removed 5 bases at V and 5 bases at J, with 9 bases between. The chain's CDR3 is CSVWAGTEAFF. The CDR3 DNA sequence: TGCAGCGTTTGGGCCGGGACTGAAGCTTTCTTT.

As concerns this clone: Other DNA sequences in this sample translate to the same CDR3. V and J are TRBV30 and TRBJ2-5, with unresolved D. V lost 4 bases, J lost 2 bases, and 5 bases lay in between. Germline assignment: CDR1 GTSNPN and CDR2 SVGIG (reference sequence). This CDR3 has 11 amino acids. In DNA, the CDR3 is TGTGCCTGGACGGTACAAGAGACCCAGTACTTC. This translates into CAWTVQETQYF.